This T cell receptor (beta chain) appears in the sequencing data of a study of shared clonotypes between healthy human individuals. Study results and limitations: Donors were few, which limited the genetic and exposure-history diversity represented.

With regard to this clone: Its matching antigen is unknown.

The sorted-subset replicate PCRs were given around 200 ng DNA, which is some 29,000 T cell genomes. The method was immunoSEQ multiplex PCR; TCRdb's version includes in-frame clones alone and lacks a portion of them. The sample has roughly 500,000 clones; approximately 95% are singletons. J lost 10 bases, V lost 5 bases, and 12 bases had no gene match. The CDR3 has 14 residues. Germline CDR1 reads SGHAT; CDR2 reads FQNNGV. Material for sequencing was naive CD4+ T cells sorted from blood. Sample subset: CD45RA+ positively selected. The TCR sequence derives from a woman aged 30 to 39 in good health. This chain connects TRBV11-2 to TRBJ1-1; 8 bases line up with TRBD1. CDR3 nucleotide sequence: TGTGCCAGCAGCCCCCGGACAGGGTCACCGCCAGCTTTCTTT. This sequence encodes CASSPRTGSPPAFF.